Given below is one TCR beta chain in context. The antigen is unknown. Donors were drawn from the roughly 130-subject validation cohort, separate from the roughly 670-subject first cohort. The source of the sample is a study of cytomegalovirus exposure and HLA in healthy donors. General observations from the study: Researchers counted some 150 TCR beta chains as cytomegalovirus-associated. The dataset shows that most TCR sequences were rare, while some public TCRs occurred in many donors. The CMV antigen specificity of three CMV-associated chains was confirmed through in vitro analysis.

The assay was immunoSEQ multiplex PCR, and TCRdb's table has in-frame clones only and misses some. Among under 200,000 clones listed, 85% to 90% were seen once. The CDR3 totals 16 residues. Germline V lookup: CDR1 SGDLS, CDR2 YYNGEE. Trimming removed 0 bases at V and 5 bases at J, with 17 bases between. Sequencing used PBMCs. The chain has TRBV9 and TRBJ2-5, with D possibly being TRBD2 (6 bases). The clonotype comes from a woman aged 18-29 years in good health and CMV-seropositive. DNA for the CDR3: TGTGCCAGCAGCGTAGGAACAGGATGGGGGGTGGAGACCCAGTACTTC. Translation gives CASSVGTGWGVETQYF.